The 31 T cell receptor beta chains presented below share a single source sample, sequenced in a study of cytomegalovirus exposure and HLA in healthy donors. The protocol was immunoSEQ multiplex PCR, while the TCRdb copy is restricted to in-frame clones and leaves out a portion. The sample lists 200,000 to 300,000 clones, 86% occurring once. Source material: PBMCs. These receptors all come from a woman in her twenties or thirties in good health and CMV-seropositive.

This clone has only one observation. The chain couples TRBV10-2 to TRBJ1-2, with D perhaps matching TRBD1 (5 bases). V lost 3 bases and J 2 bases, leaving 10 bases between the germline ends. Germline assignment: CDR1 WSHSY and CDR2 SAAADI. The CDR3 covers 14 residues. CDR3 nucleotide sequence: TGCGCCAGCAGTGACAGGGTCCCCAACTATGGCTACACCTTC. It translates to CASSDRVPNYGYTF.

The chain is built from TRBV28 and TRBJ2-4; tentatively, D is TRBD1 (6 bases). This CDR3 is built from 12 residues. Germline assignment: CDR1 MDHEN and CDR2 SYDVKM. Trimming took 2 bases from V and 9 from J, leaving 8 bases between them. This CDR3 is CASSLQGSIQYF. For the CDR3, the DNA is TGTGCCAGCAGTTTACAGGGGAGCATTCAGTACTTC.

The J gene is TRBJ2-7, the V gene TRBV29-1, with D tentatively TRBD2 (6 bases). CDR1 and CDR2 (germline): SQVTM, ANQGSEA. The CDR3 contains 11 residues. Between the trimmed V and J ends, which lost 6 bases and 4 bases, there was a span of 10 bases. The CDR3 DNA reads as TGCAGCGTGGGGGGATTTTACGAGCAGTACTTC. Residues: CSVGGFYEQYF.

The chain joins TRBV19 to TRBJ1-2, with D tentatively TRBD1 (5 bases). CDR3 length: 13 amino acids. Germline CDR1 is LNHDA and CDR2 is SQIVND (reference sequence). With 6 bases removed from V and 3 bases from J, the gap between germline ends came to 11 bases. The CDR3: CASSETAYYGYTF. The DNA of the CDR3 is TGTGCCAGTAGCGAGACAGCTTACTATGGCTACACCTTC.

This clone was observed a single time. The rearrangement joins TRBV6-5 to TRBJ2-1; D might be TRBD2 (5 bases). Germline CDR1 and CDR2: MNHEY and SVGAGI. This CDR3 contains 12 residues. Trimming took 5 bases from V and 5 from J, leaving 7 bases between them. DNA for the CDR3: TGTGCCAGCAGTCGGGATAACAATGAGCAGTTCTTC. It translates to CASSRDNNEQFF.

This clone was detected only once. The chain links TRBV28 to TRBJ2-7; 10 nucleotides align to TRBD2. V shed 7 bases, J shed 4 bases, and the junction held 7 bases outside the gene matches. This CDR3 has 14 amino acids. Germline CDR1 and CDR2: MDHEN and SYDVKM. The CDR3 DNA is TGTGCCAGCACCCGAGCGGGAGGGCCGTACGAGCAGTACTTC. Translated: CASTRAGGPYEQYF.

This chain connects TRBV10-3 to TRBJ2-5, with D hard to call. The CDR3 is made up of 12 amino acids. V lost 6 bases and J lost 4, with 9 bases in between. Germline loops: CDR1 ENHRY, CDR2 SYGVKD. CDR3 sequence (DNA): TGTGCCATCAGCCTGAACAGAGAGACCCAGTACTTC. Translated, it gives CAISLNRETQYF.

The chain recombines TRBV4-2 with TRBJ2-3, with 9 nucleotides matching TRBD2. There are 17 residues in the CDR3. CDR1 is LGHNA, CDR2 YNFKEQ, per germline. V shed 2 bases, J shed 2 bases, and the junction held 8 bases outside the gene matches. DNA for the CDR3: TGTGCCAGCAGCCAATACGAAGCTAGCGGGGCCACAGATACGCAGTATTTT. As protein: CASSQYEASGATDTQYF.

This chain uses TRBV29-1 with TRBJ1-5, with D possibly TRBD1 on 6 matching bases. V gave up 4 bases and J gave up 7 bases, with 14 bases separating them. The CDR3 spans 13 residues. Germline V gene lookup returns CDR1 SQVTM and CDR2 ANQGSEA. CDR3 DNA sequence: TGCAGCGTTGGCCCACAGGGTCGCCAGCCCCAGCATTTT. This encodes CSVGPQGRQPQHF.

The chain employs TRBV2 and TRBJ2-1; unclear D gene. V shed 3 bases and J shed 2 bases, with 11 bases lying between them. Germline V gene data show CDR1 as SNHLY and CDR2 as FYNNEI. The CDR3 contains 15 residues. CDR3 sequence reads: CASSESSVTYNEQFF. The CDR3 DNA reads TGTGCCAGCAGTGAGTCCTCGGTAACCTACAATGAGCAGTTCTTC.

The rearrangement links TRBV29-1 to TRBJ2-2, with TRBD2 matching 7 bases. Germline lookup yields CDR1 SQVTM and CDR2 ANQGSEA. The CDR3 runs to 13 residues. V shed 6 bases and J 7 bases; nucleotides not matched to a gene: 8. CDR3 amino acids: CSVGLVIHGELFF. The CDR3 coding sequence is TGCAGCGTCGGACTAGTTATTCACGGGGAGCTGTTTTTT.

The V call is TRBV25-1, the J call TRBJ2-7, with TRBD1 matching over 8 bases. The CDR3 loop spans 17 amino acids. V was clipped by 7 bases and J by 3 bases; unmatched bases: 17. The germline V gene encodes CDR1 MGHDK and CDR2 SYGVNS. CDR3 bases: TGTGCCAGCACCCCGGGCAGGGGGCCGGGGATAGTCTACGAGCAGTACTTC. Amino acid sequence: CASTPGRGPGIVYEQYF.

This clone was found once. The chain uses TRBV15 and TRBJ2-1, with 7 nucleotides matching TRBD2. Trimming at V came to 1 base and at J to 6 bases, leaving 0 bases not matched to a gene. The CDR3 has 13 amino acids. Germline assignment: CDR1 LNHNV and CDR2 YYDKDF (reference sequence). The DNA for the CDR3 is TGTGCCACCAGCAGAGGACTAGCCAATGAGCAGTTCTTC. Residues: CATSRGLANEQFF.

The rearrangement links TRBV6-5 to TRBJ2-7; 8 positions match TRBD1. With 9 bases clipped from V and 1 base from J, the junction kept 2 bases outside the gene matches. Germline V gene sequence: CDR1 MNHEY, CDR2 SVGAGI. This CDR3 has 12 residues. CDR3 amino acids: CARTGVSYEQYF. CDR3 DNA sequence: TGTGCCAGGACAGGGGTGTCCTACGAGCAGTACTTC.

The CDR3 coding sequence is TGTGCCAGCAGTTTACCCGGGGTTGCCTACGAGCAGTACTTC. Translation gives CASSLPGVAYEQYF. The genes are TRBV6-6 and TRBJ2-7, with D possibly TRBD2 on 5 matching bases. Germline V gives CDR1 MNHNY, CDR2 SVGAGI (reference sequence). Trimming stripped 4 bases from V and 2 bases from J, with 12 bases between. This CDR3 is 14 amino acids long.

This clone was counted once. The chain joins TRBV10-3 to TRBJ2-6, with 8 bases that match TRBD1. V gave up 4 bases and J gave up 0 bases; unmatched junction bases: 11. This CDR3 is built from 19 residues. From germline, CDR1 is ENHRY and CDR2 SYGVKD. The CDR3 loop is CAISVVSDRARSGANVLTF. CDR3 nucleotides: TGTGCCATCAGTGTTGTTTCGGACAGGGCGCGCTCTGGGGCCAACGTCCTGACTTTC.

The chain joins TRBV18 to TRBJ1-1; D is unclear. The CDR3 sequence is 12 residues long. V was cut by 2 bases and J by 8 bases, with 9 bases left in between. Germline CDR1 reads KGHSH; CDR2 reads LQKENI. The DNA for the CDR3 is TGTGCCAGCTCACCAACCCTTCAGGAAGCTTTCTTT. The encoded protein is CASSPTLQEAFF.

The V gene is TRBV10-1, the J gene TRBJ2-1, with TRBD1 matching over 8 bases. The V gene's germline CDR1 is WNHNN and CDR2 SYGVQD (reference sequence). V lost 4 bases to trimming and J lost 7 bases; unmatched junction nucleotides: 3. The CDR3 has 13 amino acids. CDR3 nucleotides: TGCGCCAGCAGTGGACGACAGGGGAATGAGCAGTTCTTC. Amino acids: CASSGRQGNEQFF.

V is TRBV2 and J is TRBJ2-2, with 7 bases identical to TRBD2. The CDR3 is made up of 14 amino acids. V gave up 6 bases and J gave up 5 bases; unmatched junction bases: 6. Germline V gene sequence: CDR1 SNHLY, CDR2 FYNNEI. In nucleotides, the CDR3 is TGTGCCAGCAGGGAGGGACTACCGACCGGGGAGCTGTTTTTT. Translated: CASREGLPTGELFF.

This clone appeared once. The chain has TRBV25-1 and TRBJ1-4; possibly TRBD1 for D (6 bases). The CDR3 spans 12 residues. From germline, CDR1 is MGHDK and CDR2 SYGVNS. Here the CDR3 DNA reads TGTGCTTCGACAGGCCCCCAGGAAAAACTGTTTTTT. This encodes CASTGPQEKLFF.

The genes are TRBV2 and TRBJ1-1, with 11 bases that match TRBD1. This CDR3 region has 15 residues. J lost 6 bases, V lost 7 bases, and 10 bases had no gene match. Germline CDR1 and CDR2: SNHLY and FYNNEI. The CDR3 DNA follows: TGTGCCAGCATTTTTTTGCCGGGACAGGGGGCTGAAGCTTTCTTT. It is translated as CASIFLPGQGAEAFF.

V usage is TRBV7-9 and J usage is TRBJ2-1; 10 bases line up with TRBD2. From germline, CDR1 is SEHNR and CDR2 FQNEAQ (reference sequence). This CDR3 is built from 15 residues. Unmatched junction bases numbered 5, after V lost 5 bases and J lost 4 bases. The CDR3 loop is CASSTLAGEYNEQFF. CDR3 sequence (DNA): TGTGCCAGCAGCACTCTAGCGGGAGAATACAATGAGCAGTTCTTC.

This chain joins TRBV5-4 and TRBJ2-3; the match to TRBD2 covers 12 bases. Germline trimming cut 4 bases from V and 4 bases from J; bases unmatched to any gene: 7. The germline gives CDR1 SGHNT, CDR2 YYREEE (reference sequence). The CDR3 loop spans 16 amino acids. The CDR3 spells CASSRTSGTPPDTQYF. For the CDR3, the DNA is TGTGCCAGCAGCCGGACTAGCGGGACTCCCCCAGATACGCAGTATTTT.

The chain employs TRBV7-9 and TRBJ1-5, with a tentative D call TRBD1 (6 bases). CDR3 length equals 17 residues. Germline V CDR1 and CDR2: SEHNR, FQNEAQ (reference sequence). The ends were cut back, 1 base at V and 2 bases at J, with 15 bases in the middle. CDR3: CASSLGSSGVGNQPQHF. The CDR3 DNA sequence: TGTGCCAGCAGCTTAGGATCTTCAGGGGTGGGCAATCAGCCCCAGCATTTT.

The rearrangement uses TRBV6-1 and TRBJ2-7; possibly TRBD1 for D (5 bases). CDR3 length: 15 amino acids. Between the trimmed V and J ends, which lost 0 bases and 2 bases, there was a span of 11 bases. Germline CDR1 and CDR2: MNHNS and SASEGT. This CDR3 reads CASSEALGLPYEQYF. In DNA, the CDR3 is TGTGCCAGCAGTGAAGCGCTGGGGCTTCCCTACGAGCAGTACTTC.

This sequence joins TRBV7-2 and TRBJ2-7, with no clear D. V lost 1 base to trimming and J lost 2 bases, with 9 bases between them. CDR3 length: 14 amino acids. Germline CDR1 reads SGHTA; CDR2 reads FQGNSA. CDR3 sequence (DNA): TGTGCCAGCAGCTTAGGCGGTGCTACCTACGAGCAGTACTTC. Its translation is CASSLGGATYEQYF.

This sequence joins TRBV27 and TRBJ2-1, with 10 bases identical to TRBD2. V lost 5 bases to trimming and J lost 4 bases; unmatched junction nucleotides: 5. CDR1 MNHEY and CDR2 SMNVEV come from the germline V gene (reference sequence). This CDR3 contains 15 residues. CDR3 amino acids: CASSGEREGYNEQFF. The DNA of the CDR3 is TGTGCCAGCAGTGGGGAGCGGGAGGGGTACAATGAGCAGTTCTTC.

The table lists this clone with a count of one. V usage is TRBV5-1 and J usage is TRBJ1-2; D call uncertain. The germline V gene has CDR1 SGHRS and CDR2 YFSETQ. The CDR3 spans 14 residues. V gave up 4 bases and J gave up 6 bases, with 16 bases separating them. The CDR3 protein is CASSLTGSLDGYTF. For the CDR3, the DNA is TGCGCCAGCAGCCTGACTGGGTCGCTGGATGGCTACACCTTC.

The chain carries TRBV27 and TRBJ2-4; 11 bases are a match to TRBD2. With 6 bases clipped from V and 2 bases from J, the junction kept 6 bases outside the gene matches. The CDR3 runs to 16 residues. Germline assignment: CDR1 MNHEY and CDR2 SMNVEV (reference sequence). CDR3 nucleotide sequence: TGTGCCAGCAGGGGGATAGCGGGAGGGACCAAAAACATTCAGTACTTC. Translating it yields CASRGIAGGTKNIQYF.

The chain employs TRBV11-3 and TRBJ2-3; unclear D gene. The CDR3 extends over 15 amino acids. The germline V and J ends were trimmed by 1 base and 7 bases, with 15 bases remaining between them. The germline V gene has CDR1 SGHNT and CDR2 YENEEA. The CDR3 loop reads CASSLVGTELYTQYF. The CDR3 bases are TGTGCCAGCAGCTTAGTGGGTACGGAGCTCTATACGCAGTATTTT.

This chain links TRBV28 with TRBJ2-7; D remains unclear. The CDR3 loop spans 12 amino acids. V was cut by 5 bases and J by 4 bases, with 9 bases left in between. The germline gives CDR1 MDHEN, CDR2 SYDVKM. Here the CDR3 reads CASSGPWYEQYF. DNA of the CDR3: TGTGCCAGCAGTGGGCCCTGGTACGAGCAGTACTTC.